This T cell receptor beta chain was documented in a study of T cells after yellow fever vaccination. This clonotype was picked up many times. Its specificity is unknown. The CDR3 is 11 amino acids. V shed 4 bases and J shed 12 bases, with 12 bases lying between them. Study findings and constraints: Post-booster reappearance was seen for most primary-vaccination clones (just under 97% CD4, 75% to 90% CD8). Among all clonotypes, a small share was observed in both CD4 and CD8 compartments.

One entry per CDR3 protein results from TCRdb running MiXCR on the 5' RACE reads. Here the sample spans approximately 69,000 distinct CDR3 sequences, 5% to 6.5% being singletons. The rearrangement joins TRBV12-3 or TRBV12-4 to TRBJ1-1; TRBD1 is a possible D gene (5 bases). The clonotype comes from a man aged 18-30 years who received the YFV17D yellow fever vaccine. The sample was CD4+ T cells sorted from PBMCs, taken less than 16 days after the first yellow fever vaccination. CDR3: CASSSARGSFF. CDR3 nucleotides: TGTGCCAGCAGTTCTGCCCGGGGGTCTTTCTTT.